Listed below are T cell receptor beta chains from one sample, sequenced in a study of T cell responses to AZD1222 COVID-19 vaccine. Profiling relied on immunoSEQ multiplex PCR, and the TCRdb table lists in-frame clones only, not all of them. This table holds some 150,000 clones, 92% found once. The specimen was peripheral blood, collected on day 0 of AZD1222 vaccination. These receptors were obtained from an adult in good health. The conserved cysteine and the conserved F or W are not part of the CDR3 here.

J gene: TRBJ1-1; V gene: TRBV6-5; CDR3 protein: ASIPHGQGFTEAF
J gene: TRBJ2-7; V gene: TRBV4-1; CDR3 protein: ASSQVNRDRGSYEQY
J gene: TRBJ1-3; V gene: TRBV21-1; CDR3 protein: ASSKNFPKLGDEPYEGNTIY
J gene: TRBJ2-3; V gene: TRBV7-8; CDR3 protein: ASSFSISGLATDTQY
J gene: TRBJ2-7; V gene: TRBV11-1; CDR3 protein: ASSSGTGKGPYEQY
J gene: TRBJ2-3; V gene: TRBV29-1; CDR3 protein: SARPAGQGDTQY
J gene: TRBJ2-3; V gene: TRBV5-1; CDR3 protein: ASRYGDTQY
J gene: TRBJ1-5; V gene: TRBV29-1; CDR3 protein: SVELGPSPWQPQH
J gene: TRBJ1-1; V gene: TRBV5-1; CDR3 protein: ASSLTDANTEAF
J gene: TRBJ1-2; V gene: TRBV7-9; CDR3 protein: ASSIRTGDGYT
J gene: TRBJ1-2; V gene: TRBV12-3/TRBV12-4; CDR3 protein: ASRFTGGPGYT
J gene: TRBJ1-2; V gene: TRBV6-4; CDR3 protein: ASRGLGDGYT
J gene: TRBJ1-1; V gene: TRBV27; CDR3 protein: ASSLTGGFGYTEAF
J gene: TRBJ1-6; V gene: TRBV14; CDR3 protein: ASSPGTGGSPLH
J gene: TRBJ1-1; V gene: TRBV5-1; CDR3 protein: ASSLSGYNTEAF
J gene: TRBJ1-2; V gene: TRBV6-5; CDR3 protein: ASSPPQGWGYT
J gene: TRBJ1-3; V gene: TRBV19; CDR3 protein: ASSIRQDLSSGNTIY
J gene: TRBJ1-2; V gene: TRBV9; CDR3 protein: ASSVAPGGNYGYT
J gene: TRBJ1-2; V gene: TRBV7-3; CDR3 protein: ASSFGTGGSGYT
J gene: TRBJ1-2; V gene: TRBV3-1/TRBV3-2; CDR3 protein: ASSQDGTGGGYT
J gene: TRBJ1-6; V gene: TRBV11-2; CDR3 protein: ASSLEGAYNSPLH
J gene: TRBJ2-2; V gene: TRBV10-3; CDR3 protein: AISENGELF
J gene: TRBJ2-5; V gene: TRBV7-2; CDR3 protein: ASSLFHSGETQY
J gene: TRBJ1-4; V gene: TRBV7-2; CDR3 protein: ASSRELGVLSEKLF